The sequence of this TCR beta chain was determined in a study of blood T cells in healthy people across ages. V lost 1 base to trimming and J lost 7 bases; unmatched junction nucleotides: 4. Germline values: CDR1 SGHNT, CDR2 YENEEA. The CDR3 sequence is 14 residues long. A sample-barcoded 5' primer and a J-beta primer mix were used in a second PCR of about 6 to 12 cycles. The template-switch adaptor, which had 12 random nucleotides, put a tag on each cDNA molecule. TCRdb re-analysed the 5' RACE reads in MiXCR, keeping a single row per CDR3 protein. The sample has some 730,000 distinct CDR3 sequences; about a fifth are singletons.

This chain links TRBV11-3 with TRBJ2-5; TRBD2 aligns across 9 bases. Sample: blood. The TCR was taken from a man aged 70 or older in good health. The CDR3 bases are TGTGCCAGCAGCTTAGGTAGTAGCGGGAGGACCCAGTACTTC. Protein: CASSLGSSGRTQYF.